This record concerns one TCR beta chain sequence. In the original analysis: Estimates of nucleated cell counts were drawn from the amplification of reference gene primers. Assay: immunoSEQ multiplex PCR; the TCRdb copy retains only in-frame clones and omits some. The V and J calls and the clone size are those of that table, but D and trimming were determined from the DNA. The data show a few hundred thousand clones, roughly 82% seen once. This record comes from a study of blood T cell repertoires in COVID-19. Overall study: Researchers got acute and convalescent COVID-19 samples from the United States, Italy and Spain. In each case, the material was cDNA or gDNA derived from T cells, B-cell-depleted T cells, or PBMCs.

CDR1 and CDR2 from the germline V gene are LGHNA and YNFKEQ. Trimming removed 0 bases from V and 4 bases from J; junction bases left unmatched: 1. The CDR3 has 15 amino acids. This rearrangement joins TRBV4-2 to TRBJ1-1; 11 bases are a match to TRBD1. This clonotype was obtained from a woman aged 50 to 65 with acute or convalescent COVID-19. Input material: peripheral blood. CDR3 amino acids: CASSQEGTGGTEAFF. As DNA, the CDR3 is TGTGCCAGCAGCCAAGAAGGGACAGGGGGCACTGAAGCTTTCTTT.